This TCR beta chain appears in the sequencing data of a study of T cells in Graves' hyperthyroidism and ophthalmopathy. The study, taken as a whole, reports: Blood held most thyroid clonotypes expanded above 0.001 frequency.

In this sample, this clonotype turned up many times. What it binds is not known. This CDR3 has 14 residues. V was shortened by 0 bases and J by 4 bases, with 9 bases between the two germline ends. Researchers took RNA transcripts and amplified the TCR beta CDR3 regions from them. The HTBI primer set drove a first-round RT-PCR of the TCR CDR3. MiXCR was run by TCRdb on the multiplex PCR reads, yielding one entry per CDR3 protein. In the table there are 150,000 or so distinct CDR3 sequences, over 20% of which are singletons. The J gene is TRBJ2-5, the V gene TRBV12-3 or TRBV12-4; D not certain. The sequenced material came from blood. The receptor was derived from a woman between 45 and 60 years old with Graves' hyperthyroidism that later progressed to Graves' ophthalmopathy. The DNA of the CDR3 is TGTGCCAGCAGTTTAGCGGGAATCCGAGAGACCCAGTACTTC. This encodes CASSLAGIRETQYF.